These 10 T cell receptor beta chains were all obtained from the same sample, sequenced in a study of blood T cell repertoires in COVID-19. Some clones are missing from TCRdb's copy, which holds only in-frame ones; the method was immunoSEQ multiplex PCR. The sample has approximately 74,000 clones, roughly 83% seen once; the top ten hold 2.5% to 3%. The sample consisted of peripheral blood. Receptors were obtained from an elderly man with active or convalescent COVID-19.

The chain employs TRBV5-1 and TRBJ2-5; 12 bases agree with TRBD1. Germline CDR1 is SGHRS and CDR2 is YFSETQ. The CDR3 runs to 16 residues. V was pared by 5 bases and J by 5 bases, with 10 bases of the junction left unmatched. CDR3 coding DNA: TGCGCCAGCAGGAACGGGGACAGGGGGCTCAGTGAGACCCAGTACTTC. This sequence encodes CASRNGDRGLSETQYF.

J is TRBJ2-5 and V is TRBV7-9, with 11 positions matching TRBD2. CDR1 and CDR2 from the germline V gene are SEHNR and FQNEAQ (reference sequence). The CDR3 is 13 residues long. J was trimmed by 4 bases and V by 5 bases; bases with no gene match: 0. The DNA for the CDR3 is TGTGCCAGCAGCGGACTAGCGGGAGAGACCCAGTACTTC. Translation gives CASSGLAGETQYF. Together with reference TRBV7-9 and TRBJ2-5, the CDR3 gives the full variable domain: DTGVSQNPRHKITKRGQNVTFRCDPISEHNRLYWYRQTLGQGPEFLTYFQNEAQLEKSRLLSDRFSAERPKGSFSTLEIQRTEQGDSAMYLCASSGLAGETQYFGPGTRLLVL.

CDR3 in DNA: TGCGCCAGCAGCCCCATGCGTCTCTCCTACGAGCAGTACTTC. It codes for CASSPMRLSYEQYF. The J gene is TRBJ2-7, the V gene TRBV4-3; D is undetermined. There are 14 residues in the CDR3. V lost 4 bases to trimming and J lost 0 bases, with 10 bases between them. Per germline, CDR1 LGHNA and CDR2 YSLEER.

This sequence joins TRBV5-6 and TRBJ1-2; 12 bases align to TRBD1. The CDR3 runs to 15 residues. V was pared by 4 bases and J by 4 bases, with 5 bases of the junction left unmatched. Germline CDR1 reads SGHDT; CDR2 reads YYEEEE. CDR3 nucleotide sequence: TGTGCCAGCAGCCCCGGGACAGGGGGCTTCTATGGCTACACCTTC. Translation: CASSPGTGGFYGYTF.

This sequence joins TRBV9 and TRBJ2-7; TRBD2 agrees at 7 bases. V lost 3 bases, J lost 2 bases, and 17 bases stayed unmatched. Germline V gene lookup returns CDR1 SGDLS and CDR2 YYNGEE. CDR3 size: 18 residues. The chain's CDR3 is CASSARGGELVGPYEQYF. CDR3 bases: TGTGCCAGCAGCGCCCGGGGAGGGGAACTAGTAGGTCCCTACGAGCAGTACTTC.

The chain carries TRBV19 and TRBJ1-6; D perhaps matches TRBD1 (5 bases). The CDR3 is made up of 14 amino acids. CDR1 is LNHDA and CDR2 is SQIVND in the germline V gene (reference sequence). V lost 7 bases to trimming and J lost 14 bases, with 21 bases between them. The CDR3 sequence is CASKPSWASGTLHF. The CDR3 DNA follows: TGTGCCAGTAAACCCTCGTGGGCGTCAGGGACCCTCCACTTT.

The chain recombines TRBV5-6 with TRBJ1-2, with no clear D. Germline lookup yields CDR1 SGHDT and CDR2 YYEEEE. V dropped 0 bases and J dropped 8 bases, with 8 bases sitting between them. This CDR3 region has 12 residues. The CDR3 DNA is TGTGCCAGCAGCTTGGTCAGGAGGGGCTACACCTTC. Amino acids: CASSLVRRGYTF.

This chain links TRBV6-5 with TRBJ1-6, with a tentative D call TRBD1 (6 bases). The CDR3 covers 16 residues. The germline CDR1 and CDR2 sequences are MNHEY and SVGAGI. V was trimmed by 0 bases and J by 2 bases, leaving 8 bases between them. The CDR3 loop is CASSYSRQAYNSPLHF. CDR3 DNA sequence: TGTGCCAGCAGTTACTCACGACAGGCCTATAATTCACCCCTCCACTTT.

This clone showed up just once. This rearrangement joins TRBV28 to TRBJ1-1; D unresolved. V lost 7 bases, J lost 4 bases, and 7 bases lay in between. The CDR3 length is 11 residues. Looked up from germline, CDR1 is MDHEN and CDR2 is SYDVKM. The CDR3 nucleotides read TGTGCCAGCACCAGTTCCACTGAAGCTTTCTTT. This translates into CASTSSTEAFF.

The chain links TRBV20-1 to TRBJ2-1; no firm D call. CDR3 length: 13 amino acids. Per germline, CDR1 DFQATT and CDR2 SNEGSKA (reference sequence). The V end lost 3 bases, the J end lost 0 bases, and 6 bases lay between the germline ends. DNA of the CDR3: TGCAGTGCTAGTTTCAGCTCCTACAATGAGCAGTTCTTC. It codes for CSASFSSYNEQFF.